These 30 T cell receptor beta chains originate from one sample sequenced in a study of T cell responses to AZD1222 COVID-19 vaccine. Profiled with immunoSEQ multiplex PCR; TCRdb holds only in-frame clones, not every one. In the table there are 70,000 or so clones, roughly 80% of which are singletons. Sequenced material: peripheral blood, taken 28 days after the second AZD1222 dose. Receptors were obtained from an adult who received the AZD1222 COVID-19 vaccine.

The chain couples TRBV5-6 to TRBJ2-5, with 7 nucleotides matching TRBD2. The germline V gene has CDR1 SGHDT and CDR2 YYEEEE. V lost 2 bases, J lost 1 base, and 8 bases stayed unmatched. This CDR3 is 16 amino acids long. CDR3 in amino acids: CASSFRRGGFQETQYF. CDR3 coding DNA: TGTGCCAGCAGCTTCAGGCGCGGGGGATTCCAAGAGACCCAGTACTTC. Supplemented by reference TRBV5-6 and TRBJ2-5, the full variable domain reads DAGVTQSPTHLIKTRGQQVTLRCSPKSGHDTVSWYQQALGQGPQFIFQYYEEEERQRGNFPDRFSGHQFPNYSSELNVNALLLGDSALYLCASSFRRGGFQETQYFGPGTRLLVL.

The chain combines TRBV7-8 with TRBJ1-1; D possibly corresponds to TRBD1 (6 bases). The CDR3 runs to 15 residues. Trimming shortened V by 5 bases and J by 0 bases, and 13 bases separated the two germline ends. The V gene's germline CDR1 is SGHVS and CDR2 FQNEAQ. In DNA form, the CDR3 reads TGTGCCAGCAGCCATCCAGGACAGTTGAACACTGAAGCTTTCTTT. Translated: CASSHPGQLNTEAFF.

This sequence joins TRBV11-2 and TRBJ1-1; D possibly corresponds to TRBD1 (5 bases). The V gene lost 5 bases and the J gene lost 7 bases, with 11 bases spanning the gap. Germline V CDR1 and CDR2: SGHAT, FQNNGV. The CDR3 runs 12 residues. CDR3 amino acids: CASSHGQGEAFF. CDR3 DNA sequence: TGTGCCAGCAGCCACGGGCAGGGTGAAGCTTTCTTT.

This clone was picked up a small number of times. The chain joins TRBV19 to TRBJ2-3, with TRBD1 matching over 9 bases. CDR1 is LNHDA and CDR2 is SQIVND in the germline V gene (reference sequence). CDR3 size: 15 residues. V gave up 6 bases and J gave up 2 bases; unmatched junction bases: 6. The CDR3 here is CASSLTGGVTDTQYF. The CDR3 nucleotides read TGTGCCAGTAGCCTAACAGGGGGCGTCACAGATACGCAGTATTTT.

CDR3 region: CASSQGTSECSYEQYF. The DNA for the CDR3 is TGTGCCAGCAGCCAGGGGACTAGCGAGTGCTCCTACGAGCAGTACTTC. The chain recombines TRBV3-1 (or the pseudogene TRBV3-2) with TRBJ2-7; TRBD2 matches 10 bases. Germline-derived CDR1 and CDR2 are LGHDT and YNNKEL (reference sequence). The CDR3 runs 16 residues. Trimming cost V 3 bases and J 0 bases; bases outside gene matches: 5.

The chain employs TRBV5-1 and TRBJ2-2, with 9 positions matching TRBD2. The germline CDR1 and CDR2 sequences are SGHRS and YFSETQ. This CDR3 has 15 residues. The V segment lost 2 bases and the J segment 5 bases; nucleotides outside the gene matches: 4. This CDR3 is CASSFGSGGTGELFF. The CDR3 nucleotides read TGCGCCAGCAGCTTCGGTAGCGGGGGAACCGGGGAGCTGTTTTTT.

The chain is built from TRBV2 and TRBJ1-4; no reliable D call. The V and J ends lost 6 bases and 7 bases respectively, with 9 bases between them. CDR3 length: 12 residues. CDR1 SNHLY and CDR2 FYNNEI come from the germline V gene. The CDR3 region is CASRGTGEKLFF. CDR3 nucleotide sequence: TGTGCCAGCAGGGGAACGGGTGAAAAACTGTTTTTT.

A word on this clone: Distinct nucleotide sequences in the sample also encode this CDR3. This chain links TRBV2 with TRBJ2-3; D not resolved. V was cut by 6 bases and J by 2 bases, with 6 bases left in between. Per the germline V gene, CDR1 is SNHLY and CDR2 is FYNNEI. This CDR3 is built from 12 residues. DNA of the CDR3: TGTGCCAGCAGAGAATACACAGATACGCAGTATTTT. It translates to CASREYTDTQYF.

The chain links TRBV6-2 or TRBV6-3 to TRBJ1-5, with TRBD1 matching 9 bases. Germline CDR1 and CDR2: MNHEY and SVGEGT. With V trimmed by 5 bases and J by 1 base, 12 bases remained unmatched. The CDR3 runs to 18 residues. CDR3 in DNA: TGTGCCAGCAGTCCGCCGACAGGGGGGTCAGTAAGCAATCAGCCCCAGCATTTT. It codes for CASSPPTGGSVSNQPQHF.

The chain recombines TRBV5-5 with TRBJ2-7; possibly TRBD1 or TRBD2 for D (6 bases each). CDR3 length equals 14 residues. The V end was cut by 5 bases, the J end by 3 bases, with 15 bases between. CDR1 and CDR2 from the germline V gene are SGHKS and YYEKEE (reference sequence). The CDR3 reads CASRDGGGNYEQYF. The CDR3 nucleotides are TGTGCCAGCAGGGATGGAGGGGGTAACTACGAGCAGTACTTC. The full variable domain, in which reference TRBV5-5 and TRBJ2-7 provide the parts outside the CDR3, is DAGVTQSPTHLIKTRGQQVTLRCSPISGHKSVSWYQQVLGQGPQFIFQYYEKEERGRGNFPDRFSARQFPNYSSELNVNALLLGDSALYLCASRDGGGNYEQYFGPGTRLTVT.

This chain connects TRBV3-1 (or the pseudogene TRBV3-2) to TRBJ2-1, with 12 nucleotides matching TRBD2. This CDR3 is built from 18 residues. The germline V gene has CDR1 LGHDT and CDR2 YNNKEL (reference sequence). V was clipped by 3 bases and J by 9 bases; unmatched bases: 15. The CDR3 sequence is CASSHATLLAGGPGEQFF. The CDR3 DNA is TGTGCCAGCAGCCACGCTACCCTCCTAGCGGGGGGGCCGGGTGAGCAGTTCTTC.

The V call is TRBV27, the J call TRBJ2-7, with D possibly being TRBD2 (5 bases). The CDR3 is 13 residues long. Trimming pared 4 bases from V and 3 bases from J, leaving 10 bases between. Germline CDR1 and CDR2: MNHEY and SMNVEV (reference sequence). CDR3 DNA: TGTGCCAGCAGTTCCCGCGAGGGCTACGAGCAGTACTTC. Translation: CASSSREGYEQYF.

The rearrangement uses TRBV10-3 and TRBJ2-2, with D possibly matching TRBD2 (6 bases). The CDR3 length is 14 residues. The germline gives CDR1 ENHRY, CDR2 SYGVKD. V was pared by 9 bases and J by 6 bases, with 17 bases between. The CDR3 sequence is CAITLGRDSGELFF. The CDR3 coding sequence is TGTGCCATTACCTTAGGCAGGGACTCCGGGGAGCTGTTTTTT.

The chain is built from TRBV5-5 and TRBJ2-1, with 9 bases matching TRBD1. The CDR3 spans 15 residues. Germline values: CDR1 SGHKS, CDR2 YYEKEE (reference sequence). J gave up 7 bases and V 4 bases, and 9 bases lay outside the gene matches. The CDR3 DNA reads TGTGCCAGCAGCAAACCGGGACAGGGATCTAATGAGCAGTTCTTC. Protein: CASSKPGQGSNEQFF.

This clone has only a few counts. The chain is built from TRBV10-3 and TRBJ1-6, with D hard to call. Germline assignment: CDR1 ENHRY and CDR2 SYGVKD. V lost 0 bases, J lost 7 bases, and 10 bases lay in between. The CDR3 is made up of 15 amino acids. The CDR3 region is CAISESAGSNSPLHF. DNA for the CDR3: TGTGCCATCAGTGAGTCGGCGGGCAGCAATTCACCCCTCCACTTT.

The CDR3 nucleotides read TGTGCCAGCAGCTTACGTTTCGATTCACCCCTCCACTTT. It encodes CASSLRFDSPLHF. The chain joins TRBV9 to TRBJ1-6; unclear D gene. Per germline, CDR1 SGDLS and CDR2 YYNGEE. Trimming stripped 4 bases from V and 8 bases from J, with 10 bases between. This CDR3 is built from 13 residues. The whole variable domain, remainder taken from reference TRBV9 and TRBJ1-6, is DSGVTQTPKHLITATGQRVTLRCSPRSGDLSVYWYQQSLDQGLQFLIQYYNGEERAKGNILERFSAQQFPDLHSELNLSSLELGDSALYFCASSLRFDSPLHFGNGTRLTVT.

This chain joins TRBV7-8 and TRBJ1-2; TRBD1 matches 8 bases. The trim removed 3 bases at V and 8 bases at J, leaving 8 bases unmatched. Looked up from germline, CDR1 is SGHVS and CDR2 is FQNEAQ. There are 14 residues in the CDR3. The CDR3 DNA sequence: TGTGCCAGCAGCTTTCTCCAGGGGGCAAAGGGCTACACCTTC. Protein sequence: CASSFLQGAKGYTF.

Written as DNA, the CDR3 is TGTGCCAGTAGTATTAGGGACAGCGAAAAACTGTTTTTT. It is translated as CASSIRDSEKLFF. The rearrangement links TRBV19 to TRBJ1-4, with 7 bases aligning to TRBD1. The CDR3 is 13 amino acids. The trim removed 3 bases at V and 8 bases at J, leaving 3 bases unmatched. CDR1 is LNHDA, CDR2 SQIVND, per germline (reference sequence).

This chain connects TRBV10-3 to TRBJ2-1; TRBD2 agrees at 12 bases. CDR1 ENHRY and CDR2 SYGVKD come from the germline V gene. The ends lost 0 bases at V and 7 bases at J; junction bases unmatched: 4. The CDR3 loop spans 16 amino acids. In nucleotides, the CDR3 is TGTGCCATCAGTGAGTCGAAGACTAGCGGGGGTAATGAGCAGTTCTTC. Protein product: CAISESKTSGGNEQFF.

The J gene is TRBJ1-3, the V gene TRBV9; 11 bases line up with TRBD1. This CDR3 has 16 amino acids. CDR1 and CDR2 (germline): SGDLS, YYNGEE. V shed 2 bases and J 0 bases; nucleotides not matched to a gene: 1. The CDR3 spells CASSVGQGASGNTIYF. DNA of the CDR3: TGTGCCAGCAGCGTCGGACAGGGGGCCTCTGGAAACACCATATATTTT.

The chain employs TRBV9 and TRBJ2-1; D is ambiguous. Germline CDR1 is SGDLS and CDR2 is YYNGEE. V was shortened by 4 bases and J by 7 bases, with 9 bases between the two germline ends. This CDR3 region has 12 residues. CDR3 nucleotide sequence: TGTGCCAGCAGCTATGACACAAATGAGCAGTTCTTC. Translation gives CASSYDTNEQFF.

The V and J genes are TRBV6-5 and TRBJ1-5; 8 bases match TRBD1. The CDR3 loop spans 15 amino acids. CDR1 and CDR2 from the germline V gene are MNHEY and SVGAGI. J was trimmed by 4 bases and V by 0 bases; bases with no gene match: 2. CDR3 amino acids: CASSYSNRGNQPQHF. The CDR3 nucleotides read TGTGCCAGCAGTTACTCGAACAGGGGGAATCAGCCCCAGCATTTT.

This chain uses TRBV5-4 with TRBJ2-7; 8 nucleotides align to TRBD1. The junction had 4 bases not matched to a gene; V was cut back by 3 bases and J by 2 bases. The CDR3 consists of 14 residues. The germline CDR1 and CDR2 sequences are SGHNT and YYREEE (reference sequence). The CDR3 bases are TGTGCCAGCAGCTCGGGGACAGGTGCCTACGAGCAGTACTTC. This encodes CASSSGTGAYEQYF.

V gene TRBV5-4 combines with J gene TRBJ1-5; 9 nucleotides agree with TRBD1. The CDR3 has 19 residues. Trimming took 0 bases from V and 4 from J; bases not matched to a gene: 14. Germline CDR1 and CDR2: SGHNT and YYREEE (reference sequence). In DNA, the CDR3 is TGTGCCAGCAGCTTGGGGGACAGGGCGGCCCAGGCTGAGAATCAGCCCCAGCATTTT. This translates into CASSLGDRAAQAENQPQHF.

This clone was observed a single time. The genes are TRBV5-5 and TRBJ1-5, with TRBD1 matching over 7 bases. From germline, CDR1 is SGHKS and CDR2 YYEKEE (reference sequence). V gave up 3 bases and J gave up 7 bases; unmatched junction bases: 13. The CDR3 spans 16 residues. The CDR3: CASSSGGPGTVQPQHF. DNA of the CDR3: TGTGCCAGCAGCTCCGGCGGACCCGGGACAGTGCAGCCCCAGCATTTT.

This chain connects TRBV6-4 to TRBJ1-1, with TRBD1 identical over 8 bases. Trimming cost V 2 bases and J 7 bases; bases outside gene matches: 3. Germline CDR1 and CDR2: MRHNA and SNTAGT. This CDR3 contains 13 residues. CDR3 residues: CASSDRTGFEAFF. As DNA, the CDR3 is TGTGCCAGCAGTGACCGGACAGGGTTTGAAGCTTTCTTT.

The V gene is TRBV12-5, the J gene TRBJ1-1; perhaps TRBD1 as D (5 bases). V was cut by 3 bases and J by 5 bases, with 25 bases left in between. There are 18 residues in the CDR3. The germline CDR1 and CDR2 sequences are LGHNT and FRNRAP. The CDR3 coding sequence is TGTGCTAGTGGTTTTCGAGGGCCGGGCTGGGGGGTTTTTACTGAAGCTTTCTTT. Protein sequence: CASGFRGPGWGVFTEAFF. Together with reference TRBV12-5 and TRBJ1-1, the CDR3 gives the full variable domain: DARVTQTPRHKVTEMGQEVTMRCQPILGHNTVFWYRQTMMQGLELLAYFRNRAPLDDSGMPKDRFSAEMPDATLATLKIQPSEPRDSAVYFCASGFRGPGWGVFTEAFFGQGTRLTVV.

The CDR3 DNA follows: TGTGCCATCAGTGAGTCGATTGCAGGGAGTGGGGCTTATGGCTACACCTTC. Translated, it gives CAISESIAGSGAYGYTF. The chain combines TRBV10-3 with TRBJ1-2; possible D gene TRBD1, 5 bases. The germline V gene has CDR1 ENHRY and CDR2 SYGVKD. The V end lost 0 bases, the J end lost 5 bases, and 19 bases lay between the germline ends. The CDR3 has 17 residues.

The chain uses TRBV4-2 and TRBJ1-4; weak D call: TRBD1 (6 bases). Germline V lookup: CDR1 LGHNA, CDR2 YNFKEQ. The V end lost 1 base, the J end lost 4 bases, and 13 bases lay between the germline ends. This CDR3 has 16 amino acids. CDR3: CASSQGGGRLNEKLFF. The CDR3 DNA sequence: TGTGCCAGCAGCCAAGGTGGGGGGCGCCTTAATGAAAAACTGTTTTTT.

The chain is built from TRBV18 and TRBJ1-1; D is unresolved. There are 14 residues in the CDR3. Trimming removed 2 bases from V and 4 bases from J, with 11 bases in between. CDR1 and CDR2 from the germline V gene are KGHSH and LQKENI. The CDR3 nucleotides are TGTGCCAGCTCACCAGAAGCGGTCGGCACTGAAGCTTTCTTT. It encodes CASSPEAVGTEAFF.